What follows is one T cell receptor (beta chain) and its context. Germline assignment: CDR1 SGHAT and CDR2 FQDESV (reference sequence). This CDR3 has 14 residues. Trimming left V 0 bases short and J 3 bases short, with 8 bases between. The sample is drawn from a study of blood T cell repertoires in COVID-19. At the level of the study: The origin of the acute and convalescent COVID-19 samples was the United States, Italy and Spain. T cells, B-cell-depleted T cells, or PBMCs supplied cDNA or gDNA.

Repertoires were generated with immunoSEQ multiplex PCR, while TCRdb's copy carries only in-frame clones and drops some. The sample consists of a few hundred thousand clones, about 88% of them appearing once. The specimen sequenced was peripheral blood. The TCR was taken from a man in his sixties who had recovered from COVID-19. The V call is TRBV11-1, the J call TRBJ1-1, with D perhaps matching TRBD1 (5 bases). DNA for the CDR3: TGTGCCAGCAGCTTAGCGCTGGGGCACACTGAAGCTTTCTTT. This gives the protein CASSLALGHTEAFF. Using reference TRBV11-1 and TRBJ1-1 for the parts outside the CDR3, the full variable domain is EAEVAQSPRYKITEKSQAVAFWCDPISGHATLYWYRQILGQGPELLVQFQDESVVDDSQLPKDRFSAERLKGVDSTLKIQPAELGDSAMYLCASSLALGHTEAFFGQGTRLTVV.